A single sample is the source of the 10 T cell receptor beta chains below, sequenced in a study of T cells expressing NK-cell markers. No DNA is given; TCRdb re-called the 5' RACE reads and lists each CDR3 protein once. This listing includes 400,000 to 500,000 distinct CDR3 sequences. Specimen: blood T cells: a sorted CD56 or NKG2C T cell subset, CD4+ or CD8+ T cells, or bulk PBMC T cells (not recorded which). These receptors originate from a woman between 18 and 69 years old in good health.

This sequence joins TRBV27 and TRBJ2-2; TCRdb proposes TRBD1, but this gene call is untestable without DNA. Germline assignment: CDR1 MNHEY and CDR2 SMNVEV (reference sequence). The CDR3 runs to 15 residues. Here the CDR3 reads CASSRQGAITGELFF.

V gene TRBV5-6 combines with J gene TRBJ1-5; TCRdb returns TRBD1, unconfirmable since there is no DNA. CDR1 and CDR2 (germline): SGHDT, YYEEEE. CDR3 length: 13 amino acids. Here the CDR3 reads CASSTGGNQPQHF.

This rearrangement joins TRBV12-3 or TRBV12-4 to TRBJ2-3; TCRdb selects TRBD2, and the lack of DNA leaves this call unchecked. This CDR3 spans 18 amino acids. CDR3 protein: CASSLRTPAASYTDTQYF.

This rearrangement joins TRBV5-1 to TRBJ2-7. Germline CDR1 and CDR2: SGHRS and YFSETQ. The CDR3 runs 12 residues. The CDR3 sequence: CASRIGSREQYF.

The V gene is TRBV3-1, the J gene TRBJ2-5. The germline CDR1 and CDR2 sequences are LGHDT and YNNKEL (reference sequence). CDR3 length equals 12 residues. CDR3 residues: CASSQVGETQYF.

This sequence joins TRBV20-1 and TRBJ2-5; absent DNA, TCRdb's TRBD2 call cannot be checked. This CDR3 has 15 residues. Germline V gene sequence: CDR1 DFQATT, CDR2 SNEGSKA (reference sequence). The CDR3 sequence is CSAGRLDSLGETQYF.

The V call is TRBV7-2, the J call TRBJ2-1; absent DNA, TCRdb's TRBD2 call cannot be checked. Germline lookup yields CDR1 SGHTA and CDR2 FQGNSA. CDR3 length equals 13 residues. This chain's CDR3 is CASSGLDEGEQFF. The whole variable domain, filled in from reference TRBV7-2 and TRBJ2-1, reads GAGVSQSPSNKVTEKGKDVELRCDPISGHTALYWYRQSLGQGLEFLIYFQGNSAPDKSGLPSDRFSAERTGGSVSTLTIQRTQQEDSAVYLCASSGLDEGEQFFGPGTRLTVL.

This chain connects TRBV11-2 to TRBJ2-3; absent DNA, TCRdb's TRBD1 call cannot be checked. The CDR3 extends over 18 amino acids. Per germline, CDR1 SGHAT and CDR2 FQNNGV. The CDR3 loop is CASSFPYRDIGLTDTQYF.

The V gene is TRBV6-4, the J gene TRBJ2-6. CDR1 is MRHNA, CDR2 SNTAGT, per germline. CDR3 length: 15 residues. The CDR3: CASSDGDSGANVLTF.

This sequence joins TRBV20-1 and TRBJ2-3. Germline V CDR1 and CDR2: DFQATT, SNEGSKA (reference sequence). The length of the CDR3 is 12 residues. The CDR3 sequence: CSASQVTDTQYF.